One sample yielded the 2 T cell receptor beta chains listed below, sequenced in a study. Amplification of TRBV12-4/TRBJ1-2 clonotypes used adaptor-ligated barcode primers. TCRdb passed the multiplex PCR reads through MiXCR, listing each CDR3 protein once. This repertoire shows some 1,300 distinct CDR3 sequences, roughly 25% found once; its top ten account for approximately 5.1%. Sample: naive CD4+ T cells sorted from blood. Subset here: naive CD4+ T cells, CD4+CD45RA+CD25-. The receptors stem from a female donor with breast cancer.

This clonotype is medium-sized within its sample. The chain uses TRBV12-3 or TRBV12-4 and TRBJ1-2; 7 nucleotides align to TRBD1. The V segment lost 7 bases and the J segment 6 bases; nucleotides outside the gene matches: 8. The CDR3 loop spans 13 amino acids. Here the CDR3 reads CASKQGTSHGYTF. DNA of the CDR3: TGTGCCAGCAAACAGGGGACCTCCCATGGCTACACCTTC.

A single count supports this clonotype. The rearrangement joins TRBV12-3 or TRBV12-4 to TRBJ1-2; D is perhaps TRBD1 (5 bases). The V end was cut by 7 bases, the J end by 4 bases, with 13 bases between. The CDR3 is 13 amino acids. The CDR3 coding sequence is TGTGCCAGCAACCGAGGGGTGGGCTATGGCTACACCTTC. Translated: CASNRGVGYGYTF.